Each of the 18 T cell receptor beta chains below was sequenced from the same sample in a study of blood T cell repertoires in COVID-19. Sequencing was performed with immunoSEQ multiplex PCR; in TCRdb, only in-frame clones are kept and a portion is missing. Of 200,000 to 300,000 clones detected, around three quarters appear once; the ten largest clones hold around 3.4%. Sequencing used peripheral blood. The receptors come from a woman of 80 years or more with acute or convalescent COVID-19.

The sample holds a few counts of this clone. The CDR3 loop reads CASRLRASGGRPGETQYF. DNA for the CDR3: TGTGCAAGTCGCTTAAGAGCTTCCGGGGGGCGCCCGGGGGAGACCCAGTACTTC. The chain employs TRBV12-2 and TRBJ2-5; TRBD2, the table's D call, lacks a check against the DNA. TRBV12-2 is given as a pseudogene. The CDR3 has 18 amino acids.

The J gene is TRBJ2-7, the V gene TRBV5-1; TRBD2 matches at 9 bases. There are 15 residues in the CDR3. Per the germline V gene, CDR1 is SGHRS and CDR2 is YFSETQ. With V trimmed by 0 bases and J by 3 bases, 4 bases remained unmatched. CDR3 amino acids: CASSLDSGSLYEQYF. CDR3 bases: TGCGCCAGCAGCTTGGATAGCGGGAGTCTCTACGAGCAGTACTTC.

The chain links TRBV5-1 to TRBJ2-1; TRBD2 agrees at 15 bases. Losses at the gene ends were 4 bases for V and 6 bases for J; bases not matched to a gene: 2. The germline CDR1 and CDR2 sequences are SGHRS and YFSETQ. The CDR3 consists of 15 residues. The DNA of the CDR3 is TGCGCCAGCAGCGTGGGACTAGCGGGAGGCAATGAGCAGTTCTTC. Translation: CASSVGLAGGNEQFF.

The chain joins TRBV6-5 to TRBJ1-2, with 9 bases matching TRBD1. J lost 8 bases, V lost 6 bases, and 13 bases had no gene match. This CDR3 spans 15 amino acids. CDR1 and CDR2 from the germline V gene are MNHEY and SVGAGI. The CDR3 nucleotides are TGTGCCAGCAGCCGGGACAGGGCCGATTTTAGAGGCTACACCTTC. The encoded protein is CASSRDRADFRGYTF.

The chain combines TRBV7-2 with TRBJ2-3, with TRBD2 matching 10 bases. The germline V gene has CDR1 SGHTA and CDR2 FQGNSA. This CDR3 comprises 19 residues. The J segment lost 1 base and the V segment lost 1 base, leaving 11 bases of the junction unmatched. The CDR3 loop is CASSLEGGVLAGRTDTQYF. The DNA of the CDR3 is TGTGCCAGCAGCTTAGAGGGGGGGGTACTAGCGGGACGCACAGATACGCAGTATTTT.

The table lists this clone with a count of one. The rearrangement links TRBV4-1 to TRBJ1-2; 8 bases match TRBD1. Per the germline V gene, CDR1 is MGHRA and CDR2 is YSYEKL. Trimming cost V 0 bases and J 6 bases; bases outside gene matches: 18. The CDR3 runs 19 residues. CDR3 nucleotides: TGCGCCAGCAGCCAAGAAAAGGCGATTCAGGGCAGGGGGCAAAATGGCTACACCTTC. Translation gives CASSQEKAIQGRGQNGYTF.

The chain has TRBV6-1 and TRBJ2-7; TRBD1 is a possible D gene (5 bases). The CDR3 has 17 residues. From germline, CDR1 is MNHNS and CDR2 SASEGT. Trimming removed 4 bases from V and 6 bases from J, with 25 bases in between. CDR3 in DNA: TGTGCCAGCAGTGGGGCTATATTACTCACCAGGGTAGCCGAGCAGTACTTC. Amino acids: CASSGAILLTRVAEQYF.

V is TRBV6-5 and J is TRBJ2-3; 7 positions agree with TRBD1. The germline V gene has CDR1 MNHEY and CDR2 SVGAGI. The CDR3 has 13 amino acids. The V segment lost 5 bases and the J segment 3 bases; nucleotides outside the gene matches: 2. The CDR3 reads CASSQQGTDTQYF. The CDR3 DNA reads TGTGCCAGCAGTCAACAGGGGACAGATACGCAGTATTTT.

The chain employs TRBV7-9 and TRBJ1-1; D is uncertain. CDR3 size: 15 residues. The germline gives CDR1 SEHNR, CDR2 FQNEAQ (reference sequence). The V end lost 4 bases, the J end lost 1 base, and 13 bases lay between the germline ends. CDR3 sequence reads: CASSYLGAQNTEAFF. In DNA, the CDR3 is TGTGCCAGCAGCTACTTAGGAGCTCAGAACACTGAAGCTTTCTTT.

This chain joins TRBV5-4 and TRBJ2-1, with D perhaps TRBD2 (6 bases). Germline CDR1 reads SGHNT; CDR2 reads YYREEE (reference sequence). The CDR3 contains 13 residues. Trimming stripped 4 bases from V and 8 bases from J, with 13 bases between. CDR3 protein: CASSPRLAYEQFF. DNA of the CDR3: TGTGCCAGCAGCCCCCGCCTAGCGTATGAGCAGTTCTTC.

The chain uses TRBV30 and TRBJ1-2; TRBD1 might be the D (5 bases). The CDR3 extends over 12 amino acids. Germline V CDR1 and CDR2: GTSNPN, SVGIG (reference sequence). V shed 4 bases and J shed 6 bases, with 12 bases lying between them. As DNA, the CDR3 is TGTGCCTGGAACGGGCCAGGGAATGGCTACACCTTC. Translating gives CAWNGPGNGYTF.

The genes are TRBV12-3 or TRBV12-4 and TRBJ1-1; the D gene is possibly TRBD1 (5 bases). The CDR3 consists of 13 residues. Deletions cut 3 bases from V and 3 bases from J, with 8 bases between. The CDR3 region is CASSLGGDTEAFF. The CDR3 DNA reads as TGTGCCAGCAGTTTGGGGGGGGACACTGAAGCTTTCTTT.

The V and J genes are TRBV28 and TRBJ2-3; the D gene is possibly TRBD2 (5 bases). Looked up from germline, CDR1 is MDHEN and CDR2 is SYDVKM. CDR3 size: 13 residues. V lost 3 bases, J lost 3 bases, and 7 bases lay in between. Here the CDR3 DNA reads TGTGCCAGCAGTTTCTCGGGAACAGATACGCAGTATTTT. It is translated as CASSFSGTDTQYF.

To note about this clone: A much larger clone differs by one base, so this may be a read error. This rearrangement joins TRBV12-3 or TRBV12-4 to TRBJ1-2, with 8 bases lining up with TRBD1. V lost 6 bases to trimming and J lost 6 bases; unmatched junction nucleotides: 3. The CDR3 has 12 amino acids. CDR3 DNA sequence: TGTGCCAGCAGCCGGACAGGGAATGGCTACACCTTC. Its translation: CASSRTGNGYTF.

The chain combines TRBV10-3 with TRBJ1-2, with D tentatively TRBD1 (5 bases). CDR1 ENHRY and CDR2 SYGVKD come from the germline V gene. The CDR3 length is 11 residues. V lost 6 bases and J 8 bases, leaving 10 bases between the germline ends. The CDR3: CAISRGIGYTF. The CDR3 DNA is TGTGCCATCAGCCGGGGGATCGGCTACACCTTC.

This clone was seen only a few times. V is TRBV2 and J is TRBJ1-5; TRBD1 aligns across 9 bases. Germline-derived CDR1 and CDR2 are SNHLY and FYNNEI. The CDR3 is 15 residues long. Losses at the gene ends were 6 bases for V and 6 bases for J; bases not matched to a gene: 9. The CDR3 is CASSPGTGRRQPQHF. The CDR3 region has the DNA TGTGCCAGCAGCCCGGGGACAGGGCGACGTCAGCCCCAGCATTTT.

The CDR3 is CASSLASGSRDTQYF. CDR3 nucleotides: TGTGCCAGCAGCTTAGCTTCCGGGAGTCGAGATACGCAGTATTTT. This rearrangement joins TRBV7-9 to TRBJ2-3, with TRBD2 as a possible D gene (6 bases). The germline V gene encodes CDR1 SEHNR and CDR2 FQNEAQ (reference sequence). The CDR3 has 15 amino acids. Trimming left V 0 bases short and J 5 bases short, with 12 bases between.

This CDR3 is CASSQEVRVTTNEKLFF. CDR3 DNA sequence: TGTGCCAGCAGCCAAGAGGTGAGGGTCACGACTAATGAAAAACTGTTTTTT. The V gene is TRBV3-1 (or the pseudogene TRBV3-2), the J gene TRBJ1-4; D is ambiguous. Looked up from germline, CDR1 is LGHDT and CDR2 is YNNKEL (reference sequence). The V end lost 0 bases, the J end lost 2 bases, and 13 bases lay between the germline ends. This CDR3 comprises 17 residues.